This T cell receptor (beta chain) comes out of a study of Graves' ophthalmopathy and Graves' hyperthyroidism. Scientists amplified the TCR beta CDR3 regions from RNA transcripts. Following a first-round RT-PCR that used HTBI primers, a second-round multiplex PCR was carried out. A single record per CDR3 protein comes from TCRdb applying MiXCR to the multiplex PCR reads. The sample includes 200,000 to 250,000 distinct CDR3 sequences, approximately 21% of them seen just once. The PBMCs were taken from under 12 ml of fresh peripheral blood. Germline CDR1 is KGHSH and CDR2 is LQKENI. The CDR3 covers 14 residues.

This chain links TRBV18 with TRBJ2-7, with 9 positions matching TRBD1. The DNA matches TRBJ2-1 better at its end, which makes the J call doubtful. The TCR comes from a woman between 45 and 65 years old with Graves' ophthalmopathy. The sequencing sample was made of peripheral blood. CDR3 amino acids: CASSLGQGAYEQFF. The CDR3 DNA reads as TGTGCCAGCTCACTGGGACAGGGAGCCTACGAGCAGTTCTTC.